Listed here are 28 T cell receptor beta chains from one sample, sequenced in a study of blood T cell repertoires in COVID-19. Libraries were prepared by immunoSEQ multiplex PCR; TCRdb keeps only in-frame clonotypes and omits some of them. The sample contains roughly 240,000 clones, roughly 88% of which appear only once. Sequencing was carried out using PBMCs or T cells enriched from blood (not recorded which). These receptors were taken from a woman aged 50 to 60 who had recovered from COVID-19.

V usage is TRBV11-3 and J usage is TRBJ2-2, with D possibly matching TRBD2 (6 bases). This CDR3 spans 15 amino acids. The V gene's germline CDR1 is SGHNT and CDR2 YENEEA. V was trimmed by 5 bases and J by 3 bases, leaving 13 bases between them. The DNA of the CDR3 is TGTGCCAGCAGCCAGGCAAGGGACTACACCGGGGAGCTGTTTTTT. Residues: CASSQARDYTGELFF.

CDR3 bases: TGCGCCAGCAGCCAAGATCGGAGCGGAGTGAACACTGAAGCTTTCTTT. This sequence encodes CASSQDRSGVNTEAFF. The chain recombines TRBV4-3 with TRBJ1-1, with D unclear. Germline V gene sequence: CDR1 LGHNA, CDR2 YSLEER. Trimming removed 0 bases from V and 0 bases from J, with 11 bases in between. The CDR3 length is 16 residues.

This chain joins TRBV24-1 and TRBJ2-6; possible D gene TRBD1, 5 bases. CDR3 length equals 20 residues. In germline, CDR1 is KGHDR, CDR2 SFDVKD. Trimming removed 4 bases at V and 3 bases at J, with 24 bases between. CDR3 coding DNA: TGTGCCACCAGTGACTCATCCAGGGTTGTCAATCCAGGTGGGGCCAACGTCCTGACTTTC. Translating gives CATSDSSRVVNPGGANVLTF.

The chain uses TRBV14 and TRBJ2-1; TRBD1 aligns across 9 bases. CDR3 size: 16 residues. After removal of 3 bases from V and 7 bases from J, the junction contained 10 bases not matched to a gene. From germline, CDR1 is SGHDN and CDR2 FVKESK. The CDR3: CASSQADRGVWNEQFF. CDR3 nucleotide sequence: TGTGCCAGCAGCCAGGCGGACAGGGGAGTTTGGAATGAGCAGTTCTTC.

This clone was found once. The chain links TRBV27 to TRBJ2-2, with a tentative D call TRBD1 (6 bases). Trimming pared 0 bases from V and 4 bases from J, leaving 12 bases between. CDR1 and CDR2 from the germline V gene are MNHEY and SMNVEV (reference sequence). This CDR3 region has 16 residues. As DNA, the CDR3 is TGTGCCAGCAGTTTATCGGACAGCTGGGGCACCGGGGAGCTGTTTTTT. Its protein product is CASSLSDSWGTGELFF.

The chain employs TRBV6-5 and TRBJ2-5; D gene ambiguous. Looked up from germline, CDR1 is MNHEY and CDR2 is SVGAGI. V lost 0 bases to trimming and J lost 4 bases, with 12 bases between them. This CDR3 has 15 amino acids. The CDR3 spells CASSYSKPPRETQYF. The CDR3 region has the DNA TGTGCCAGCAGTTACTCGAAGCCCCCGAGAGAGACCCAGTACTTC.

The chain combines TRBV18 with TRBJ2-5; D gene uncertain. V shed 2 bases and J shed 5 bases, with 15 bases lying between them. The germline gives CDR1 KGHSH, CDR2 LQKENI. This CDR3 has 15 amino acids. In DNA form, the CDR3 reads TGTGCCAGCTCACCAACTCTTGATGGTTTCGAGACCCAGTACTTC. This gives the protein CASSPTLDGFETQYF.

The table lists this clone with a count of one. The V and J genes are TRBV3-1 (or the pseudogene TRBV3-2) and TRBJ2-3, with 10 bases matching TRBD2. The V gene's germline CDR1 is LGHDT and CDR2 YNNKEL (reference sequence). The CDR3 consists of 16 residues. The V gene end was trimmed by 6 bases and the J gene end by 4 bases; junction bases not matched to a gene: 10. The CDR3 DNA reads TGTGCCAGCAGTTCTGAGCGGGGGGGCTGGGCAGATACGCAGTATTTT. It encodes CASSSERGGWADTQYF.

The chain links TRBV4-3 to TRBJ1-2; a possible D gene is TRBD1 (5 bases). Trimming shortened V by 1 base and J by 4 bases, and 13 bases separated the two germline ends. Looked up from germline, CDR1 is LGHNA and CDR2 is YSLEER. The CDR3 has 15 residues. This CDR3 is CASSQGQTASYGYTF. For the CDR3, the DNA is TGCGCCAGCAGCCAAGGACAGACCGCCTCCTATGGCTACACCTTC.

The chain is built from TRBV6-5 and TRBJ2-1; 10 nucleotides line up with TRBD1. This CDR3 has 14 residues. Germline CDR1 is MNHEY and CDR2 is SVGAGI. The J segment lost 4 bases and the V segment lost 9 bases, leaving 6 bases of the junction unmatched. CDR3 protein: CASWGTGVYNEQFF. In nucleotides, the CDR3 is TGTGCCAGTTGGGGGACAGGGGTTTACAATGAGCAGTTCTTC.

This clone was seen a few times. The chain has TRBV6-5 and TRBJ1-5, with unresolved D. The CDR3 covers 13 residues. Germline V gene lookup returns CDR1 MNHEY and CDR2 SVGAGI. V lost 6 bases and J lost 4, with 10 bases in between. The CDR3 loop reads CASSRGQNQPQHF. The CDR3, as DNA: TGTGCCAGCAGCCGAGGGCAGAATCAGCCCCAGCATTTT.

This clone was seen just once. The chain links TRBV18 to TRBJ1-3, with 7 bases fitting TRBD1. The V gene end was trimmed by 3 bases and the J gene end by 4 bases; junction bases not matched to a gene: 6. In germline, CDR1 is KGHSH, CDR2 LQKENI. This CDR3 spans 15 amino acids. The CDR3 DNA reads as TGTGCCAGCTCACCTCTCCGGGACAGCGGAAACACCATATATTTT. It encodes CASSPLRDSGNTIYF.

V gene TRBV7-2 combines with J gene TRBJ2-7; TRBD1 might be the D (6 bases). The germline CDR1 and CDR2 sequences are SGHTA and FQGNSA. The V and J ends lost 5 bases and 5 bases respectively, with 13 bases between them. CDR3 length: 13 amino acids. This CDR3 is CASSLWGQNEQYF. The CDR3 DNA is TGTGCCAGCAGCCTTTGGGGGCAAAACGAGCAGTACTTC.

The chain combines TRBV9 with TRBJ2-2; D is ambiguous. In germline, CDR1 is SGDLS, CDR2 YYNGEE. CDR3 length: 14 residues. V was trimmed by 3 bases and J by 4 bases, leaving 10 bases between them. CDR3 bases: TGTGCCAGCAGCGCCCCCCCGAGCACCGGGGAGCTGTTTTTT. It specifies CASSAPPSTGELFF.

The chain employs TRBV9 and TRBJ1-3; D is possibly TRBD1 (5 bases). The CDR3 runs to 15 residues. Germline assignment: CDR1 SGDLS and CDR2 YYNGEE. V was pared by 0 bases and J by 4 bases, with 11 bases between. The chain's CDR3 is CASSVGGSTGNTIYF. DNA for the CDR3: TGTGCCAGCAGCGTAGGGGGCTCAACGGGAAACACCATATATTTT.

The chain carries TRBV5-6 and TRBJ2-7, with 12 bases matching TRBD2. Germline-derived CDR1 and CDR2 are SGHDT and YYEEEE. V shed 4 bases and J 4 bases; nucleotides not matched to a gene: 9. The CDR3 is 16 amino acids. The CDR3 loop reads CASSITLTSGGYEQYF. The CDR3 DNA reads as TGTGCCAGCAGCATCACCTTGACTAGCGGGGGATACGAGCAGTACTTC.

The CDR3: CAWSVGWGVGQPQHF. CDR3 DNA: TGTGCCTGGAGTGTAGGATGGGGGGTCGGTCAGCCCCAGCATTTT. The gene calls are TRBV30 and TRBJ1-5, with D possibly matching TRBD1 (5 bases). The CDR3 is 15 residues long. V gave up 0 bases and J gave up 6 bases, with 15 bases separating them. The germline V gene has CDR1 GTSNPN and CDR2 SVGIG (reference sequence).

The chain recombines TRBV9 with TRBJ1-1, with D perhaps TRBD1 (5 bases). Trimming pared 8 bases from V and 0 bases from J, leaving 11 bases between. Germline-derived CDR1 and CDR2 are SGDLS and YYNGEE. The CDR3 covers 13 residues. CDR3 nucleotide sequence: TGTGCCAGTGGCGCAGGGATGAACACTGAAGCTTTCTTT. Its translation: CASGAGMNTEAFF.

The CDR3 loop reads CASSIPSGRGNTEAFF. The DNA of the CDR3 is TGTGCCAGTAGTATCCCTTCTGGACGGGGGAACACTGAAGCTTTCTTT. The V call is TRBV19, the J call TRBJ1-1; D is undetermined. The CDR3 has 16 amino acids. Deletions cut 3 bases from V and 1 base from J, with 15 bases between. Germline CDR1 and CDR2: LNHDA and SQIVND (reference sequence).

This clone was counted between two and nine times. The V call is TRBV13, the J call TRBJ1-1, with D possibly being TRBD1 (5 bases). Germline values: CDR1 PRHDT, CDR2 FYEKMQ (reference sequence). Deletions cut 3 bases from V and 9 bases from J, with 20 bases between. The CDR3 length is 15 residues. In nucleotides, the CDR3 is TGTGCCAGCAGCTTTGGGACTCCAAAACGGGGTAAAGCTTTCTTT. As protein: CASSFGTPKRGKAFF.

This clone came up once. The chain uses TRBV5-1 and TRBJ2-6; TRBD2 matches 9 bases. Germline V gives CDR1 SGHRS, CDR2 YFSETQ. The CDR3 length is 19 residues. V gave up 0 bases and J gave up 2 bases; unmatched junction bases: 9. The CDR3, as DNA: TGCGCCAGCAGCTTGGGATTACTAGCGGGTTTGGCTGGGGCCAACGTCCTGACTTTC. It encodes CASSLGLLAGLAGANVLTF. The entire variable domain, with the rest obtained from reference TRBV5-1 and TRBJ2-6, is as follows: KAGVTQTPRYLIKTRGQQVTLSCSPISGHRSVSWYQQTPGQGLQFLFEYFSETQRNKGNFPGRFSGRQFSNSRSEMNVSTLELGDSALYLCASSLGLLAGLAGANVLTFGAGSRLTVL.

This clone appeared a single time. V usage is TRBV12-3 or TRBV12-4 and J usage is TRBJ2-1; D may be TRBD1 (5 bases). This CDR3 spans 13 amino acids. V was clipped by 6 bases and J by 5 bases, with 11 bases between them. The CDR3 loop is CASSARGNNEQFF. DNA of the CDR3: TGTGCCAGCAGCGCTAGGGGAAACAATGAGCAGTTCTTC.

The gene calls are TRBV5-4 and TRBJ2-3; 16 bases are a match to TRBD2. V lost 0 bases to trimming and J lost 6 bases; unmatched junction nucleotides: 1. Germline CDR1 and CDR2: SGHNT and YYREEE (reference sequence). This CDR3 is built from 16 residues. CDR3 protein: CASSLGGLAGGDTQYF. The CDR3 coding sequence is TGTGCCAGCAGCTTGGGGGGACTAGCGGGAGGGGATACGCAGTATTTT. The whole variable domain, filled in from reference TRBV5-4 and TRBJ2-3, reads ETGVTQSPTHLIKTRGQQVTLRCSSQSGHNTVSWYQQALGQGPQFIFQYYREEENGRGNFPPRFSGLQFPNYSSELNVNALELDDSALYLCASSLGGLAGGDTQYFGPGTRLTVL.

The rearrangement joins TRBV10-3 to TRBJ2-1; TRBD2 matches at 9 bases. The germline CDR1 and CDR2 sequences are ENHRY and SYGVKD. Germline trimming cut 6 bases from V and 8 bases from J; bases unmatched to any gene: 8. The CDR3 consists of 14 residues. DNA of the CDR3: TGTGCCATCAGCTCGGGACTAGCTCTGGATGAGCAGTTCTTC. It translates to CAISSGLALDEQFF.

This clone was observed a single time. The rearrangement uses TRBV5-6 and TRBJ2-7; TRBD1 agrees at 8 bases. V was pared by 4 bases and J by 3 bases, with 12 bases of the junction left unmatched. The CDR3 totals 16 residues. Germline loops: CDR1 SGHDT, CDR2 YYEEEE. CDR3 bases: TGTGCCAGCAGCACAACAGGACAGGGAACCTTCTACGAGCAGTACTTC. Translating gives CASSTTGQGTFYEQYF.

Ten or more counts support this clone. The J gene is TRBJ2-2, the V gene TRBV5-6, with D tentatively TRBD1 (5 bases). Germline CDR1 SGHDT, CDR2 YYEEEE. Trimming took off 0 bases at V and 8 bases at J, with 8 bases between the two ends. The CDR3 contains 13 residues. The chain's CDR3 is CASSLVGAGELFF. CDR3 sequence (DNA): TGTGCCAGCAGCTTGGTAGGGGCAGGGGAGCTGTTTTTT.

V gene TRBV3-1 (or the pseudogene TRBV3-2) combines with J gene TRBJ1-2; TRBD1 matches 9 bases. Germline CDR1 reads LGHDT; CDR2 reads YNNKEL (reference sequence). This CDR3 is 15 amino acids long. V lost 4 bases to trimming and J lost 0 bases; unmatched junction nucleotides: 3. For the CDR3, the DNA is TGTGCCAGCAGCCGAGGACAGGGGACTAACTATGGCTACACCTTC. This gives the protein CASSRGQGTNYGYTF.

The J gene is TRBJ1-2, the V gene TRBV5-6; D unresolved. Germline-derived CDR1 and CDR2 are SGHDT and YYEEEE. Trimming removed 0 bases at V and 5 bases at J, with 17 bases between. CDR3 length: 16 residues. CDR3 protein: CASSLAFEAVLYGYTF. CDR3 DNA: TGTGCCAGCAGCTTGGCCTTTGAGGCAGTCCTATATGGCTACACCTTC. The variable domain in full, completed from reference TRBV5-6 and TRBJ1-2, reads DAGVTQSPTHLIKTRGQQVTLRCSPKSGHDTVSWYQQALGQGPQFIFQYYEEEERQRGNFPDRFSGHQFPNYSSELNVNALLLGDSALYLCASSLAFEAVLYGYTFGSGTRLTVV.